Listed below are T cell receptor beta chains from one sample, sequenced in a study of blood T cell repertoires in COVID-19. Assay: immunoSEQ multiplex PCR; the TCRdb copy retains only in-frame clones and omits some. This table has over 35,000 clones, about 83% appearing once. The sample taken for sequencing was peripheral blood. These receptors were obtained from a man aged 40-49 years with COVID-19, enrolled during active disease. Both conserved end residues are part of each CDR3. The D gene is left open where the match is weak.

TRBV4-2	TRBD2	TRBJ2-2	CASSQGTSGGAGELFF
TRBV28	TRBD2	TRBJ2-1	CASRPGLAGGPIF
TRBV5-1	.	TRBJ2-7	CASSLAGVRYEQYF
TRBV19	TRBD2	TRBJ2-7	CASSPTRTSGAYEQYF
TRBV4-1	TRBD1	TRBJ2-7	CASSEVRNGDRSYEQYF
TRBV7-2	TRBD1	TRBJ2-3	CASSPMPGQGADTQYF
TRBV5-4	.	TRBJ1-2	CASSAGTGYGYTF
TRBV5-6	TRBD1	TRBJ1-2	CASSLAGGARYGYTF
TRBV5-1	TRBD1	TRBJ1-1	CASSWGTGQGTEAFF
TRBV5-6	.	TRBJ2-1	CASSPSWREAYNEQFF
TRBV10-3	.	TRBJ1-5	CAISDGYSENGQPQHF
TRBV5-6	.	TRBJ2-1	CASSLQDYNEQFF
TRBV11-2	TRBD2	TRBJ2-7	CASSLVIGLADAYEQYF
TRBV5-5	.	TRBJ1-1	CASSLVHRLNTEAFF
TRBV3-1/TRBV3-2	TRBD1	TRBJ1-4	CASSFQGAVEKLFF
TRBV25-1	.	TRBJ2-5	CASSVDSPGETQYF
TRBV5-1	TRBD1	TRBJ1-4	CASSSHRGDKGEKLFF
TRBV19	.	TRBJ1-4	CASSRTATNEKLFF
TRBV19	TRBD1	TRBJ1-2	CASSEKGTGTYGYTF
TRBV9	TRBD2	TRBJ2-1	CASSPFRREGNNEQFF
TRBV6-5	TRBD1	TRBJ1-1	CASEFTGGDRAFF
TRBV28	.	TRBJ1-2	CASRLLGGDNYGYTF
TRBV7-9	.	TRBJ1-4	CASSFFGEKLFF
TRBV7-9	TRBD1	TRBJ2-7	CASSPGQSSYEQYF
TRBV15	TRBD2	TRBJ2-1	CATSRVLADNEQFF
TRBV19	TRBD1	TRBJ1-6	CASSIAGQGVSSPLHF
TRBV28	.	TRBJ1-4	CASSPPGFNEKLFF
TRBV5-4	.	TRBJ2-2	CASSFKGVGTGELFF
TRBV5-1	TRBD1	TRBJ2-5	CASSLTGQGETQYF
TRBV28	TRBD2	TRBJ2-5	CASSLSQRGWRETQYF
TRBV11-1	.	TRBJ1-1	CASSLSRNTEAFF
TRBV3-1/TRBV3-2	.	TRBJ2-6	CASSQVSGANVLTF